This T cell receptor (beta chain) is drawn from a study of cytomegalovirus exposure and HLA in healthy donors. CDR3 length: 15 amino acids. The germline V gene encodes CDR1 SEHNR and CDR2 FQNEAQ (reference sequence). V lost 5 bases, J lost 3 bases, and 2 bases stayed unmatched. Study outcomes and limitations: TRBV6-2, TRBV6-3 and other indistinguishable V segments were excluded.

A note on this clone: Its antigen is not identified.

The PCR made use of 60 Vbeta and 13 Jbeta primers. The method was immunoSEQ multiplex PCR; TCRdb's version includes in-frame clones alone and lacks a portion of them. The sample gives more than 95,000 clones, about a sixth of which show up once; 2.9% is in the top ten. The chain combines TRBV7-9 with TRBJ2-5; 14 positions match TRBD2. The source is a female donor in good health and CMV-seropositive. What was sequenced was PBMCs. In DNA form, the CDR3 reads TGTGCCAGCAGCCAGGGACTAGCGGGAGAAGAGACCCAGTACTTC. The encoded protein is CASSQGLAGEETQYF.